This entry describes one TCR beta chain. This sample is part of a study of blood T cell repertoires in COVID-19. Study-wide background: PBMCs, B-cell-depleted T cells, or T cells provided the cDNA or gDNA that made up the material.

Looked up from germline, CDR1 is SGHVS and CDR2 is FQNEAQ. V dropped 0 bases and J dropped 0; count of bases not matched to a gene: 7. CDR3 size: 17 residues. Original analysis: Amplification with reference gene primers provided the estimates of nucleated cell counts. The repertoire was sequenced with immunoSEQ multiplex PCR; TCRdb's copy has only in-frame clones and lacks some. From that table come the V and J calls and clone size; the DNA was used to work out D and trimming. The sample includes about 31,000 clones, around 89% of them seen just once. Input material: peripheral blood. The receptor was derived from a man older than 75 with acute or convalescent COVID-19. The rearrangement links TRBV7-8 to TRBJ1-2, with 7 positions matching TRBD1. The CDR3: CASSLARTGTANYGYTF. The CDR3, as DNA: TGTGCCAGCAGCTTAGCTCGAACCGGGACAGCTAACTATGGCTACACCTTC.